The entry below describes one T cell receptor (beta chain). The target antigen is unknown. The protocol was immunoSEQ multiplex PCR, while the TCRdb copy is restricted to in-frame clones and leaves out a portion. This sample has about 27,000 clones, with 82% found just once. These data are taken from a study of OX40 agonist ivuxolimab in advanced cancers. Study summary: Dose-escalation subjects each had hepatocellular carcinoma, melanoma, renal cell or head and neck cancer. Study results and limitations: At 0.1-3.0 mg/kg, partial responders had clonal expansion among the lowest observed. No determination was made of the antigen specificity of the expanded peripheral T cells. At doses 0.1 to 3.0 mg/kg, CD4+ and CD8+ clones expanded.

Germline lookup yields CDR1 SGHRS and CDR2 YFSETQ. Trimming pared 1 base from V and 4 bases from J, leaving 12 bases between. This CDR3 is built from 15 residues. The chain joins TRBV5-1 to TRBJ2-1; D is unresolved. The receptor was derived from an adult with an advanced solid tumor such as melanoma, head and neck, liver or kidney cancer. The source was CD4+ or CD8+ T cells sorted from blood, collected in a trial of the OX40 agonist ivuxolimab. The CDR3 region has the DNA TGCGCCAGCAGCTTGCGTCAGCTCTTATACAATGAGCAGTTCTTC. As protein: CASSLRQLLYNEQFF.